The next 17 T cell receptor beta chains were all read from a single sample in a study of blood T cell repertoires in COVID-19. Assay: immunoSEQ multiplex PCR; the TCRdb copy retains only in-frame clones and omits some. Of 75,000 to 80,000 clones listed, approximately 86% are singletons. Material for sequencing was peripheral blood. The receptors here all came from a human donor in a cohort sampled during active COVID-19.

The chain combines TRBV7-9 with TRBJ1-1; a weak D match, TRBD1 (6 bases). Germline values: CDR1 SEHNR, CDR2 FQNEAQ (reference sequence). V dropped 5 bases and J dropped 4 bases, with 11 bases sitting between them. The CDR3 has 13 amino acids. CDR3 sequence (DNA): TGTGCCAGCAGCCCACAGGGTGGCACTGAAGCTTTCTTT. Translating it yields CASSPQGGTEAFF.

V is TRBV11-3 and J is TRBJ2-1; 7 nucleotides align to TRBD1. The CDR3 totals 14 residues. Trimming cost V 7 bases and J 3 bases; bases outside gene matches: 6. The germline V gene encodes CDR1 SGHNT and CDR2 YENEEA. For the CDR3, the DNA is TGTGCCAGCATCGGGGCAGGGGGCTACAATGAGCAGTTCTTC. Protein product: CASIGAGGYNEQFF.

This clone was found a few times. The chain combines TRBV4-3 with TRBJ2-7; TRBD1 might be the D (6 bases). The CDR3 length is 15 residues. Germline V lookup: CDR1 LGHNA, CDR2 YSLEER. V gave up 1 base and J gave up 5 bases, with 15 bases separating them. The CDR3 loop is CASSQGLQGSHEQYF. The CDR3 DNA reads as TGCGCCAGCAGCCAAGGCTTACAGGGTTCCCACGAGCAGTACTTC.

The rearrangement links TRBV12-3 or TRBV12-4 to TRBJ2-5; 8 bases map to TRBD1. V lost 5 bases, J lost 9 bases, and 8 bases stayed unmatched. This CDR3 comprises 13 residues. This CDR3 reads CASSDIMDRAQYF. The CDR3 nucleotides are TGTGCCAGCAGTGACATAATGGACAGGGCCCAGTACTTC.

The rearrangement uses TRBV5-1 and TRBJ2-3; 10 bases map to TRBD1. V lost 3 bases to trimming and J lost 4 bases; unmatched junction nucleotides: 5. Per germline, CDR1 SGHRS and CDR2 YFSETQ. This CDR3 is built from 15 residues. CDR3 nucleotide sequence: TGCGCCAGCAGCTGGGACAGGGGCGTTTCAGATACGCAGTATTTT. This sequence encodes CASSWDRGVSDTQYF. Together with reference TRBV5-1 and TRBJ2-3, the CDR3 gives the full variable domain: KAGVTQTPRYLIKTRGQQVTLSCSPISGHRSVSWYQQTPGQGLQFLFEYFSETQRNKGNFPGRFSGRQFSNSRSEMNVSTLELGDSALYLCASSWDRGVSDTQYFGPGTRLTVL.

J is TRBJ1-2 and V is TRBV7-8, with 7 nucleotides matching TRBD1. Germline V gene lookup returns CDR1 SGHVS and CDR2 FQNEAQ. The CDR3 runs to 16 residues. Trimming removed 5 bases from V and 2 bases from J; junction bases left unmatched: 11. The CDR3 nucleotides are TGTGCCAGCAGCCGCGGTCTTAGGGGGCAAAACTATGGCTACACCTTC. Translating it yields CASSRGLRGQNYGYTF.

J is TRBJ1-2 and V is TRBV10-3; the match to TRBD1 covers 9 bases. Germline values: CDR1 ENHRY, CDR2 SYGVKD. The CDR3 has 15 amino acids. The J segment lost 4 bases and the V segment lost 5 bases, leaving 8 bases of the junction unmatched. CDR3 in DNA: TGTGCCATCAGTATCAGGGACAGGGAAACCTATGGCTACACCTTC. Its translation: CAISIRDRETYGYTF.

This clone was recorded once. The CDR3 reads CASSLPGQGDEQYF. The DNA of the CDR3 is TGTGCCAGCAGCTTACCGGGACAGGGAGATGAGCAGTACTTC. This sequence joins TRBV7-9 and TRBJ2-7; 9 nucleotides align to TRBD1. This CDR3 has 14 amino acids. Germline CDR1 is SEHNR and CDR2 is FQNEAQ (reference sequence). V lost 2 bases, J lost 7 bases, and 6 bases stayed unmatched.

This clone was seen a handful of times. V gene TRBV10-1 combines with J gene TRBJ1-5; D gene uncertain. Germline values: CDR1 WNHNN, CDR2 SYGVQD (reference sequence). V lost 4 bases, J lost 3 bases, and 16 bases lay in between. The CDR3 is 16 amino acids. The CDR3 DNA sequence: TGCGCCAGCAGTGGACCACGACGAGGCCCCAATCAGCCCCAGCATTTT. Translated, it gives CASSGPRRGPNQPQHF.

The V call is TRBV18, the J call TRBJ2-7, with a tentative D call TRBD1 (5 bases). The CDR3 runs 14 residues. Germline assignment: CDR1 KGHSH and CDR2 LQKENI. V lost 2 bases and J lost 4, with 12 bases in between. Here the CDR3 reads CASSPSAGPYEQYF. The CDR3 nucleotides read TGTGCCAGCTCACCAAGTGCAGGGCCATACGAGCAGTACTTC.

This clone was found a few times. This rearrangement joins TRBV2 to TRBJ2-5; possible D gene TRBD2, 5 bases. This CDR3 region has 12 residues. CDR1 and CDR2 from the germline V gene are SNHLY and FYNNEI. Between the trimmed V and J ends, which lost 7 bases and 5 bases, there was a span of 11 bases. CDR3 coding DNA: TGTGCCAGCAAAGACGGCGGGGAGACCCAGTACTTC. Residues: CASKDGGETQYF.

V usage is TRBV2 and J usage is TRBJ2-3; 10 nucleotides match TRBD1. The CDR3 spans 15 residues. V was clipped by 6 bases and J by 2 bases; unmatched bases: 5. Germline-derived CDR1 and CDR2 are SNHLY and FYNNEI. CDR3 amino acids: CASSRGQGFTDTQYF. CDR3 DNA sequence: TGTGCCAGCAGCCGGGGACAGGGGTTCACAGATACGCAGTATTTT.

The J gene is TRBJ2-7, the V gene TRBV12-5; the D is unclear. The germline V and J ends were trimmed by 6 bases and 3 bases, with 15 bases remaining between them. CDR3 length equals 14 residues. The germline CDR1 and CDR2 sequences are LGHNT and FRNRAP. CDR3 nucleotide sequence: TGTGCTAGTGGCCAGGTCCCCAAGGACTACGAGCAGTACTTC. This codes for CASGQVPKDYEQYF.

This rearrangement joins TRBV7-9 to TRBJ2-1, with TRBD2 identical over 7 bases. The CDR3 is 15 residues long. CDR1 SEHNR and CDR2 FQNEAQ come from the germline V gene (reference sequence). With 4 bases clipped from V and 2 bases from J, the junction kept 5 bases outside the gene matches. DNA of the CDR3: TGTGCCAGCAGCTCGGCTAGCGGAACCTACAATGAGCAGTTCTTC. The encoded protein is CASSSASGTYNEQFF.

This chain uses TRBV7-8 with TRBJ2-5, with D unclear. V gave up 5 bases and J gave up 1 base, with 14 bases separating them. Looked up from germline, CDR1 is SGHVS and CDR2 is FQNEAQ. This CDR3 contains 15 residues. The CDR3 is CASSQSFGSQETQYF. CDR3 nucleotide sequence: TGTGCCAGCAGCCAATCGTTCGGTTCCCAAGAGACCCAGTACTTC.

The chain links TRBV28 to TRBJ1-4; 8 bases map to TRBD1. V dropped 3 bases and J dropped 7; count of bases not matched to a gene: 10. The CDR3 length is 16 residues. Germline CDR1 MDHEN, CDR2 SYDVKM. CDR3 nucleotides: TGTGCCAGCAGTTTTAGTTCAGGGGGCGGGATTGAAAAACTGTTTTTT. Protein product: CASSFSSGGGIEKLFF.

The CDR3 sequence is CASGPGGKTYEQYF. In DNA, the CDR3 is TGTGCCAGCGGGCCCGGGGGGAAAACCTACGAGCAGTACTTC. The V gene is TRBV9, the J gene TRBJ2-7; 7 bases match TRBD2. The CDR3 length is 14 residues. The V gene end was trimmed by 7 bases and the J gene end by 2 bases; junction bases not matched to a gene: 9. Germline values: CDR1 SGDLS, CDR2 YYNGEE.